The clone carrying this TCR beta chain has at least ten counts. Its antigen is as yet unknown. Graves' hyperthyroidism is called stable when ophthalmopathy does not progress within 18 months. Out of over 7.5 ml of fresh peripheral blood came the PBMCs. The data were taken from a study of T cells in Graves' hyperthyroidism and ophthalmopathy. Study-wide points: Expanded thyroid clonotypes (above 0.001) were mostly also found in blood. Ophthalmopathy onset followed model prediction by a median about six months.

The CDR3 sequence is 15 residues long. CDR1 is SGHVS, CDR2 FQNEAQ, per germline. The junction had 3 bases not matched to a gene; V was cut back by 1 base and J by 4 bases. The TCR beta CDR3 regions underwent amplification using RNA transcripts as the source. The primer set for the first-round RT-PCR of the TCR CDR3 was HTBI. TCRdb re-called the multiplex PCR reads through MiXCR, storing one row per CDR3 protein. The sample includes 650,000 to 700,000 distinct CDR3 sequences, about 18% of them seen just once. The gene calls are TRBV7-8 and TRBJ1-4; 7 nucleotides agree with TRBD1. Sequencing was done on a sample of blood. The source is a man in his fifties or sixties with Graves' hyperthyroidism. The CDR3 loop is CASSLGAGGNEKLFF. CDR3 coding DNA: TGTGCCAGCAGCTTAGGTGCAGGGGGTAATGAAAAACTGTTTTTT.